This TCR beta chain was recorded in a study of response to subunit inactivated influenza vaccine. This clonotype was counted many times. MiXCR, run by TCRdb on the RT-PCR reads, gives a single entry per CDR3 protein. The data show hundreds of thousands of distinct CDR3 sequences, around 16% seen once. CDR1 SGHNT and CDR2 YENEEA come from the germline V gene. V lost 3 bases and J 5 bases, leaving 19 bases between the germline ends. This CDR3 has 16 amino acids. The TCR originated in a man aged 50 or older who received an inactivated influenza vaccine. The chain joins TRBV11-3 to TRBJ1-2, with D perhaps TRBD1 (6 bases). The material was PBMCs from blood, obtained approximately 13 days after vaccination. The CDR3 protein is CASSFGGGPILYGYTF. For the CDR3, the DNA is TGTGCCAGCAGCTTCGGCGGGGGGCCGATCTTATATGGCTACACCTTC.